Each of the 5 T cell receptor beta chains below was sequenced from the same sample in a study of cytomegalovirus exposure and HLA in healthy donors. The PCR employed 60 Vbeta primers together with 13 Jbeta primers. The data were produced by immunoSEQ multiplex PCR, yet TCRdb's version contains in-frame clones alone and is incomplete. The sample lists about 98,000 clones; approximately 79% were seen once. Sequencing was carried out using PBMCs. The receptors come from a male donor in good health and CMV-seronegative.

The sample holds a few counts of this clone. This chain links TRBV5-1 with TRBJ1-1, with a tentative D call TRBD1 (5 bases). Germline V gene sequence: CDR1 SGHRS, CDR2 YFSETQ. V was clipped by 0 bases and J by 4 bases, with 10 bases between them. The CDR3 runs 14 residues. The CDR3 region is CASSLEGLGTEAFF. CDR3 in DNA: TGCGCCAGCAGCTTGGAGGGGTTGGGCACTGAAGCTTTCTTT.

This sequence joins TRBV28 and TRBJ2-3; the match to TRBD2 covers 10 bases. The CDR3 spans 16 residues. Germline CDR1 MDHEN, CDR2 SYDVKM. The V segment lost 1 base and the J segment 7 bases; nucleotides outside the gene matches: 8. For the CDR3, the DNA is TGTGCCAGCAGTTTATATGCTAGCGGGAGTGCTAATACGCAGTATTTT. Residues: CASSLYASGSANTQYF.

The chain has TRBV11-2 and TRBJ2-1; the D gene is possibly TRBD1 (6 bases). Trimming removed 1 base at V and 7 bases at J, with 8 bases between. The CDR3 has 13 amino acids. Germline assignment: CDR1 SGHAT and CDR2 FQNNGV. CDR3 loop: CASSLGTGNEQFF. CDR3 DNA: TGTGCCAGCAGCTTAGGTACAGGGAATGAGCAGTTCTTC.

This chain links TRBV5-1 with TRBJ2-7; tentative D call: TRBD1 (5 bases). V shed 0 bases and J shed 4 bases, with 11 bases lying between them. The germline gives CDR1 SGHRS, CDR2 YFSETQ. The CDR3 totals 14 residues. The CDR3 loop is CASSLEGRAYEQYF. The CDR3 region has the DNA TGCGCCAGCAGCTTGGAAGGCAGGGCGTACGAGCAGTACTTC.

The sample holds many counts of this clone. CDR3 nucleotide sequence: TGCGCCAGCAGCGGGCTGCGGGGGAACACTGAAGCTTTCTTT. Amino acids: CASSGLRGNTEAFF. V gene TRBV5-1 combines with J gene TRBJ1-1; the D is unclear. Trimming removed 4 bases at V and 1 base at J, with 11 bases between. CDR1 and CDR2 (germline): SGHRS, YFSETQ. The CDR3 spans 14 residues.